The T cell receptor beta chain described here comes from a study of CD4 T cells in relation to SARS-CoV-2 and coronaviruses. Turning to the study itself: The HLA restriction of the shared crossreactive spike epitopes was mapped. Overall study findings and caveats: Around 62% of donors had memory CD4+ clonotypes crossrecognizing SARS-CoV-2 and common cold coronavirus spike. Memory recall responses, not primary responses primed in culture, are what the assay detects.

A remark on this clone: Its target is not known.

The V gene lost 4 bases and the J gene lost 0 bases, with 11 bases spanning the gap. CDR3 length equals 15 residues. Germline V CDR1 and CDR2: MDHEN, SYDVKM. Uncultured naive and memory CD4+ T cells supplied DNA for deep TCR-beta sequencing. Libraries were prepared by immunoSEQ multiplex PCR; TCRdb keeps only in-frame clonotypes and omits some of them. Counted here are roughly 36,000 clones, approximately 83% occurring once; the ten biggest clones make up roughly 3%. The chain is built from TRBV28 and TRBJ2-3, with D tentatively TRBD2 (6 bases). Specimen: memory CD4+ T cells from PBMCs. This sequence was found in an adult with COVID-19. Here the CDR3 reads CASSSPGTSTDTQYF. CDR3 bases: TGTGCCAGCAGTTCCCCCGGGACTAGCACAGATACGCAGTATTTT.